Below, 5 T cell receptor beta chains from the same sample are listed, as sequenced in a study of blood T cell repertoires in COVID-19. This table comes from immunoSEQ multiplex PCR, and its TCRdb copy is limited to in-frame clones, with some not included. The sample includes a few hundred thousand clones, around 88% of them seen just once. Specimen: PBMCs or T cells enriched from blood (not recorded which). The source is a middle-aged woman who had recovered from COVID-19.

The chain links TRBV2 to TRBJ1-3; tentatively, D is TRBD1 (6 bases). Germline loops: CDR1 SNHLY, CDR2 FYNNEI. Trimming took off 4 bases at V and 0 bases at J, with 10 bases between the two ends. The CDR3 totals 15 residues. CDR3 residues: CASSVQGGSGNTIYF. The CDR3 coding sequence is TGTGCCAGCAGTGTACAGGGCGGCTCTGGAAACACCATATATTTT. Combining the CDR3 with reference TRBV2 and TRBJ1-3 gives the whole variable domain EPEVTQTPSHQVTQMGQEVILRCVPISNHLYFYWYRQILGQKVEFLVSFYNNEISEKSEIFDDQFSVERPDGSNFTLKIRSTKLEDSAMYFCASSVQGGSGNTIYFGEGSWLTVV.

The chain links TRBV28 to TRBJ1-2; 8 nucleotides align to TRBD1. Germline CDR1 and CDR2: MDHEN and SYDVKM. The CDR3 extends over 13 amino acids. V lost 3 bases to trimming and J lost 4 bases; unmatched junction nucleotides: 1. This chain's CDR3 is CASSFGTGYGYTF. The CDR3 DNA reads as TGTGCCAGCAGTTTCGGGACAGGCTATGGCTACACCTTC.

The chain joins TRBV28 to TRBJ2-3, with D perhaps TRBD2 (6 bases). The V end lost 3 bases, the J end lost 5 bases, and 9 bases lay between the germline ends. CDR3 length equals 13 residues. Germline CDR1 is MDHEN and CDR2 is SYDVKM. CDR3 coding DNA: TGTGCCAGCAGTTTCGAGGGACTAGATACGCAGTATTTT. As protein: CASSFEGLDTQYF. Looking up the rest from reference TRBV28 and TRBJ2-3 gives the full variable domain: DVKVTQSSRYLVKRTGEKVFLECVQDMDHENMFWYRQDPGLGLRLIYFSYDVKMKEKGDIPEGYSVSREKKERFSLILESASTNQTSMYLCASSFEGLDTQYFGPGTRLTVL.

This rearrangement joins TRBV7-9 to TRBJ2-7; tentative D call: TRBD2 (6 bases). The germline V gene has CDR1 SEHNR and CDR2 FQNEAQ (reference sequence). Trimming cost V 5 bases and J 5 bases, with 19 bases left between them. CDR3 length equals 15 residues. The CDR3 here is CASSRPGVPGHEQYF. The CDR3 DNA reads TGTGCCAGCAGCCGACCGGGGGTCCCGGGCCACGAGCAGTACTTC.

The chain joins TRBV2 to TRBJ2-7; 9 bases match TRBD2. Trimming at V came to 7 bases and at J to 6 bases, leaving 7 bases not matched to a gene. This CDR3 region has 13 residues. Germline lookup yields CDR1 SNHLY and CDR2 FYNNEI. The CDR3 loop is CASIWTLAGEQYF. As DNA, the CDR3 is TGTGCCAGCATTTGGACACTAGCGGGCGAGCAGTACTTC.